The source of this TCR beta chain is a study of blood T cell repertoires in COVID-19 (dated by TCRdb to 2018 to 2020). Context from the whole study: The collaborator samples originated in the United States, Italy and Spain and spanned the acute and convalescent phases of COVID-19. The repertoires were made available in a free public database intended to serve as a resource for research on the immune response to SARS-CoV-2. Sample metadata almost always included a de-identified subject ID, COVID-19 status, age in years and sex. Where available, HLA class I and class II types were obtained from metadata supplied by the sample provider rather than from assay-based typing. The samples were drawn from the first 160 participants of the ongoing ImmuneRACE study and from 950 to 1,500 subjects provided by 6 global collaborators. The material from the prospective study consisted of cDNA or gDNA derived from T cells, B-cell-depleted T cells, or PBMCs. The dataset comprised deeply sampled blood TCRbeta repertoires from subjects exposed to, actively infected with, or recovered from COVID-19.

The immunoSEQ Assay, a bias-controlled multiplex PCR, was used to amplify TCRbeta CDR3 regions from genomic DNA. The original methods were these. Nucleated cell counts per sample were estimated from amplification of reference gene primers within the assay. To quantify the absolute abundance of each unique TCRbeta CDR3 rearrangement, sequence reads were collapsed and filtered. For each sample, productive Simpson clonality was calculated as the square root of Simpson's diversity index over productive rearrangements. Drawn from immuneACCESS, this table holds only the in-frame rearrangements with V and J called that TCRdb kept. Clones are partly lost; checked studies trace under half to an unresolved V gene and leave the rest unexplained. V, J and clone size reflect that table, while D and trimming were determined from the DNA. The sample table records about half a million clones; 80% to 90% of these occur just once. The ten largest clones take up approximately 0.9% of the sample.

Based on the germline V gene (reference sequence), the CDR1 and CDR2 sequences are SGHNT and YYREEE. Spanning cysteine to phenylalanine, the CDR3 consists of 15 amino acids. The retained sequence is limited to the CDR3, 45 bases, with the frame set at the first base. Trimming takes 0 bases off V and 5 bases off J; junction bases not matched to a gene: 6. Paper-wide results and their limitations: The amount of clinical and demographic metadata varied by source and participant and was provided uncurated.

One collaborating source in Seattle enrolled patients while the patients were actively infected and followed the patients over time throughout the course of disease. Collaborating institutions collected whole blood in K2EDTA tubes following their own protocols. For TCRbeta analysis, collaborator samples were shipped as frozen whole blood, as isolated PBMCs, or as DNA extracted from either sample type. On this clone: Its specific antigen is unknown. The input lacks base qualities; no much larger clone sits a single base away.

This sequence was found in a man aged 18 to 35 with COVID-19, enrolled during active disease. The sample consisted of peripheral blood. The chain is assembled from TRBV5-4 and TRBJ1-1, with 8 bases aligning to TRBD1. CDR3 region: CASSLAQGARTEAFF. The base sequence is TGTGCCAGCAGCTTGGCCCAGGGGGCGCGAACTGAAGCTTTCTTT.